The clone carrying this T cell receptor (beta chain) was picked up a small number of times. Authors' analysis steps: It was from reference gene primer amplification that nucleated cell counts were estimated. Measured with immunoSEQ multiplex PCR; TCRdb has only the in-frame clones, and not every one. V, J and clone size derive from that table, while D and trimming were established from the DNA sequence. The sample has 200,000 to 250,000 clones; less than 90% are singletons. The data belong to a study of blood T cell repertoires in COVID-19. Study information: Some COVID-19 samples were acute and others convalescent; all came from the United States, Italy and Spain.

CDR1 SEHNR and CDR2 FQNEAQ come from the germline V gene (reference sequence). The CDR3 totals 14 residues. Trimming cost V 0 bases and J 3 bases, with 6 bases left between them. This clonotype originated in a man between 65 and 85 years old with acute or convalescent COVID-19. The sequenced material came from peripheral blood. This rearrangement joins TRBV7-9 to TRBJ2-1; a weak D match, TRBD2 (6 bases). The CDR3 nucleotides are TGTGCCAGCAGCTTAGCTAGCGGCTACAATGAGCAGTTCTTC. Encoded protein: CASSLASGYNEQFF.